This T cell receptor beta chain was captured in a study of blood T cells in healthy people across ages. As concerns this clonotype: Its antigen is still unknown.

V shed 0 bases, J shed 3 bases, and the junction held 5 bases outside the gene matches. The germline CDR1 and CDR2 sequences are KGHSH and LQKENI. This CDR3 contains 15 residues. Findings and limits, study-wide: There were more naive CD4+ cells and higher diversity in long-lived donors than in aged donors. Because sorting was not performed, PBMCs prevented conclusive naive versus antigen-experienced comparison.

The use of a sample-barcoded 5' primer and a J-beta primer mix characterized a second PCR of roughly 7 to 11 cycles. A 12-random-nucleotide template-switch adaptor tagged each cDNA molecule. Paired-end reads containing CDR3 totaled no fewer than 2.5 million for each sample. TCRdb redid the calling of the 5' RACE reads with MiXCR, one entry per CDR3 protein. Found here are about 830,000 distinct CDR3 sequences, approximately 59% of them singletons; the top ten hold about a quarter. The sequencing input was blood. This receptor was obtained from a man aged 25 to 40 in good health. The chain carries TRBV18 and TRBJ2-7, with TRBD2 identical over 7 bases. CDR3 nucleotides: TGTGCCAGCTCACCACCGGGGGGGGTCGTCTACGAGCAGTACTTC. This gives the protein CASSPPGGVVYEQYF.